The rows below give T cell receptor beta chains drawn from one sample of a study of CD8+CD57+ T cells in acquired aplastic anemia. Using its own MiXCR run on the reads, TCRdb lists one record per CDR3 protein. The sample includes 200,000 to 300,000 distinct CDR3 sequences, more than 40% seen only once; the top ten take under 9%. Sequenced: sorted CD4+, CD8+, or CD8+CD57+ T cells (not recorded which) from PBMCs. The receptors derive from a human donor with aplastic anemia. Each CDR3 is given with its conserved first and last residue. Each record gives: D gene, V gene, clone size, J gene, CDR3 DNA, CDR3 protein. D genes are given only for firm matches. Clone size is given for some rows only: seen once, a few or many times, or a class if the clone is expanded.

-	TRBV19	-	TRBJ1-2	TGTGCCAGTAACATAGGAGGACATAACTATGGCTACACCTTC	CASNIGGHNYGYTF
-	TRBV27	many	TRBJ2-2	TGTGCCAGCATCTCGGCCGGGGAGCTGTTTTTT	CASISAGELFF
TRBD1	TRBV25-1	-	TRBJ2-7	TGTGCCAGCCAAACGAGGGGGCTGGGAGAGCAGTACTTC	CASQTRGLGEQYF
TRBD1	TRBV19	-	TRBJ1-2	TGTGCCAGTAGTATGGTACGAGGACAGGGAAACTATGGCTACACCTTC	CASSMVRGQGNYGYTF
TRBD1	TRBV20-1	many	TRBJ2-7	TGCAGTGCCAGCCCCCGGGACAGGGGGTACGAGCAGTACTTC	CSASPRDRGYEQYF
-	TRBV7-9	-	TRBJ2-5	TGTGCCAGCAGCTATTACAGCACGATCTACCAAGAGACCCAGTACTTC	CASSYYSTIYQETQYF
-	TRBV5-1	few	TRBJ2-1	TGCGCCAGCAGCTTGGGTATTGGCAATGAGCAGTTCTTC	CASSLGIGNEQFF
TRBD1	TRBV7-8	many	TRBJ2-3	TGTGCCAGCCTCGGGACAGGGGACCCAGATACGCAGTATTTT	CASLGTGDPDTQYF
-	TRBV5-1	many	TRBJ1-2	TGCGCCAGCGAGAACCCCCCAGGATATCATGGCTACACCTTC	CASENPPGYHGYTF
-	TRBV2	-	TRBJ2-7	TGTGCCAGCAGTTACTCAGGGAACTCCTACGAGCAGTACTTC	CASSYSGNSYEQYF
TRBD1	TRBV18	-	TRBJ2-7	TGTGCCAGCTCCACGGGACAGGATCACTACGAGCAGTACTTC	CASSTGQDHYEQYF
TRBD1	TRBV19	many	TRBJ2-1	TGTGCCAGTAGTGACAGGGGGAGCTCCTACAATGAGCAGTTCTTC	CASSDRGSSYNEQFF
TRBD2	TRBV5-1	many	TRBJ2-3	TGCGCCAGCAGCTTGCGGGGTCAGCGGGGGATCACAGATACGCAGTATTTT	CASSLRGQRGITDTQYF
TRBD2	TRBV7-9	few	TRBJ2-3	TGCGCCAGCAGCCAAGCCTTGCGGGGGGTTGGAGATACGCAGTATTTT	CASSQALRGVGDTQYF
TRBD1	TRBV10-3	-	TRBJ1-6	TGTGCCATCAGTGAATTTCAGGGGGGTGGTAATTCACCCCTCCACTTT	CAISEFQGGGNSPLHF
TRBD1	TRBV29-1	many	TRBJ1-1	TGCAGCGTTGAAGATAGAACAGGGGGGAACACTGAAGCTTTCTTT	CSVEDRTGGNTEAFF
-	TRBV2	-	TRBJ2-3	TGTGCCAGCAGTGATGCGGATAATACGCAGTATTTT	CASSDADNTQYF
TRBD1	TRBV12-3/TRBV12-4	many	TRBJ2-7	TGTGCCAGCAGGGACTCAGGGGGCGAGCAGTACTTC	CASRDSGGEQYF
-	TRBV10-3	-	TRBJ2-7	TGTGCCAGCAGTGTGGAGGGGGCAGGGTACTACGAGCAGTACTTC	CASSVEGAGYYEQYF
-	TRBV2	few	TRBJ1-2	TGTGCCAGCAGTCTCAGGGGCAACTATGGCTACACCTTC	CASSLRGNYGYTF
TRBD1	TRBV12-3/TRBV12-4	many	TRBJ2-1	TGTGCCAGCAGACCACAAAGGACAGGGGCTGAGTTCTTC	CASRPQRTGAEFF
-	TRBV10-3	many	TRBJ2-5	TGTGCCATCAGTGAGACGTGGGGTGGTCAAGAGACCCAGTACTTC	CAISETWGGQETQYF
-	TRBV5-1	-	TRBJ1-3	TGCGCCAGCAGCTTGGGGGGTAGCTCTGGAAACACCATATATTTT	CASSLGGSSGNTIYF
TRBD2	TRBV10-3	-	TRBJ2-1	TGTGCCACCAGGGGTACGGGGGGGCTTGGGGAGCAGTTCTTC	CATRGTGGLGEQFF
-	TRBV19	many	TRBJ2-2	TGTGCCAGTAGTATGATGTCTTACGCCGGGGAGCTGTTTTTT	CASSMMSYAGELFF
TRBD2	TRBV15	many	TRBJ2-7	TGTGCCACCAGCAGAGTACTAGCGGGAGGGACATACGAGCAGTACTTC	CATSRVLAGGTYEQYF
-	TRBV9	many	TRBJ2-1	TGTGCCAGCAGCTTGCAGGAACATGAGCAGTTCTTC	CASSLQEHEQFF
TRBD2	TRBV7-9	many	TRBJ2-1	TGTGCCAGCAGCCACCCTCTAGCGGGCAGCTCCTACAATGAGCAGTTCTTC	CASSHPLAGSSYNEQFF
-	TRBV4-3	-	TRBJ1-5	TGCGCCAGCTCCCCCTACAGGGAAAGCAATCAGCCCCAGCATTTT	CASSPYRESNQPQHF
-	TRBV19	-	TRBJ1-6	TGTGCCAGTAGTATACAGGCGTCCCCTAATTCACCCCTCCACTTT	CASSIQASPNSPLHF
TRBD2	TRBV5-1	-	TRBJ2-3	TGCGCCAGCAGCCCGGCGGGGGATTTTGGTACGCAGTATTTT	CASSPAGDFGTQYF
-	TRBV9	-	TRBJ2-5	TGTGCCAGCAGCGTACAAGGGGCTCAAGAGACCCAGTACTTC	CASSVQGAQETQYF
TRBD2	TRBV5-6	many	TRBJ2-1	TGTGCCAGCAGCCACAGCGGGAGTTACAATGAGCAGTTCTTC	CASSHSGSYNEQFF
-	TRBV19	-	TRBJ2-5	TGTGCCAGTAGTATTTTTGGGGGACGAGAGACCCAGTACTTC	CASSIFGGRETQYF
-	TRBV7-9	many	TRBJ2-7	TGTGCCAGCAGCTTAGGACGAGGATTCTACGAGCAGTACTTC	CASSLGRGFYEQYF
-	TRBV12-3/TRBV12-4	many	TRBJ2-1	TGTGCCAGCAGTTTTGGGGATGAGCAGTTCTTC	CASSFGDEQFF
TRBD1	TRBV29-1	-	TRBJ1-2	TGCAGCGTTGTGGTTGGGGGACAGGAAGAAGACTATGGCTACACCTTC	CSVVVGGQEEDYGYTF
-	TRBV24-1	-	TRBJ1-1	TGTGCCACCAGTGATTCGTGGGCTGGGCAAGCTTTCTTT	CATSDSWAGQAFF
TRBD2	TRBV24-1	-	TRBJ2-1	TGTGCCACCAGTGATTTCGGGACTAGCGGCTACAATGAGCAGTTCTTC	CATSDFGTSGYNEQFF
-	TRBV6-4	many	TRBJ2-1	TGTGCCAGCACCCCTCGGGTGGGAGGCGGATACAATGAGCAGTTCTTC	CASTPRVGGGYNEQFF
-	TRBV15	-	TRBJ1-2	TGTGCCACCAGCAGAGGAACGGGGACAGGCTACACCTTC	CATSRGTGTGYTF
-	TRBV10-3	-	TRBJ1-4	TGTGCCAGCAGTGAGTCGATGGCGCTAGACAAGGCCTTT	CASSESMALDKAF
-	TRBV20-1	many	TRBJ2-3	TGCAGTGCTAGGACCTTGGTGGCCCCTTGGCAGTATTTT	CSARTLVAPWQYF
TRBD1	TRBV29-1	-	TRBJ1-2	TGCAGCGTTGAACACATTACTGGGACAGGGGCCTATGGCTACACCTTC	CSVEHITGTGAYGYTF
TRBD2	TRBV7-9	-	TRBJ2-7	TGTGCCAGCAGCTTAGAGCTAGCGGGCCACGAGCAGTACTTC	CASSLELAGHEQYF
-	TRBV2	once	TRBJ1-6	TGTGGGGGGGGGGGCTATAATTCACCCCTCCACTTT	CGGGGYNSPLHF
TRBD2	TRBV27	-	TRBJ2-7	TGTGCCAGCAGTTTATCGGTGGTAATTAGCGGGTCCTACGAGCAGTACTTC	CASSLSVVISGSYEQYF
TRBD1	TRBV7-9	many	TRBJ1-1	TGTGCCAGCAGCGGGACAGAACTCCCGAACACTGAAGCTTTCTTT	CASSGTELPNTEAFF
-	TRBV6-2/TRBV6-3	-	TRBJ2-1	TGTGCCAGCAGGGACCTACAGGGTGTAGGCAATGAGCAGTTCTTC	CASRDLQGVGNEQFF
-	TRBV3-1	-	TRBJ2-7	TGTGCCAGCAGCCAAGACACCAGAAATTTCTTC	CASSQDTRNFF
TRBD1	TRBV2	-	TRBJ1-2	TGTGCCAGCCAGCGGCAGGGGGCGAGTGGCTACACCTTC	CASQRQGASGYTF
-	TRBV6-6	few	TRBJ2-3	TGTGCCAGCAGAACTAGGTCCCTCGCAGATACGCAGTATTTT	CASRTRSLADTQYF
TRBD2	TRBV20-1	many	TRBJ2-1	TGCAGTGCCCCTCGGGGGAGGGCTGGCTATGAGCAGTTCTTC	CSAPRGRAGYEQFF
TRBD1	TRBV15	-	TRBJ2-6	TGTGCCACCACACCTCTTTCAGGGGGTGGGGCCAACGTCCTGACTTTC	CATTPLSGGGANVLTF